One sample yielded the 30 T cell receptor beta chains listed below, sequenced in a study of shared clonotypes between healthy human individuals (dated by TCRdb to 2020 to 2021). For the CD8 naive samples, CD45RO-negative cells were positively selected for CCR7, yielding a CD45RA+CCR7+ population from which TemRA cells were excluded. Libraries were built with the immunoSEQ multiplex PCR assay. In TCRdb, the immuneACCESS table is reduced to in-frame sequences with V and J assigned. These tables do not hold every clone; where another copy was compared, an unresolved V gene accounts for under half, and the others remain unexplained. Recorded for this sample are about 700,000 clones; about 91% of them occurred a single time. Approximately 24% of the sample belongs to the ten largest clones. Material for sequencing was naive CD8+ T cells sorted from blood. Read against the paper, the sample's cell subset or site label means: CD45RA+CCR7+. The receptors were sampled from a young man in good health.

The J gene is TRBJ1-2, the V gene TRBV7-2; D perhaps matches TRBD1 (6 bases). The CDR3 extends over 14 amino acids. Germline CDR1 is SGHTA and CDR2 is FQGNSA. V was trimmed by 8 bases and J by 8 bases, leaving 21 bases between them. The CDR3 DNA sequence: TGTGCCAGCCGAGCTTTGGGGGGCTATGGCGGCTACACCTTC. It codes for CASRALGGYGGYTF.

The rearrangement links TRBV5-1 to TRBJ2-5; no definite D call. The germline V and J ends were trimmed by 1 base and 3 bases, with 10 bases remaining between them. The length of the CDR3 is 14 residues. Germline CDR1 is SGHRS and CDR2 is YFSETQ. DNA for the CDR3: TGCGCCAGCAGCTTGCTAATTGGGGAAGAGACCCAGTACTTC. Encoded protein: CASSLLIGEETQYF.

The V gene is TRBV4-1, the J gene TRBJ2-7; TRBD1 might be the D (6 bases). The CDR3 is 14 amino acids. CDR1 and CDR2 from the germline V gene are MGHRA and YSYEKL. Between the trimmed V and J ends, which lost 6 bases and 6 bases, there was a span of 18 bases. The CDR3, as DNA: TGCGCCAGCAGTCCGGAGTTGTGGGGGCCCGAGCAGTACTTC. Translating gives CASSPELWGPEQYF.

The chain recombines TRBV10-3 with TRBJ2-5; D remains ambiguous. Germline CDR1 ENHRY, CDR2 SYGVKD. V shed 4 bases and J shed 0 bases, with 3 bases lying between them. The CDR3 is 12 amino acids. Here the CDR3 DNA reads TGTGCCATCAGTGGGGACCAAGAGACCCAGTACTTC. As protein: CAISGDQETQYF.

The rearrangement joins TRBV5-5 to TRBJ2-7, with D possibly matching TRBD2 (5 bases). V was shortened by 0 bases and J by 2 bases, with 12 bases between the two germline ends. Germline V gene sequence: CDR1 SGHKS, CDR2 YYEKEE (reference sequence). This CDR3 region has 15 residues. This CDR3 reads CASSLAGSEPYEQYF. The DNA of the CDR3 is TGTGCCAGCAGCTTGGCGGGGTCAGAACCCTACGAGCAGTACTTC.

This chain joins TRBV27 and TRBJ2-1; D is possibly TRBD2 (6 bases). The CDR3 totals 13 residues. Germline CDR1 reads MNHEY; CDR2 reads SMNVEV (reference sequence). Trimming pared 8 bases from V and 6 bases from J, leaving 14 bases between. CDR3 protein: CASETPAGNEQFF. The CDR3 DNA follows: TGTGCCAGCGAGACCCCAGCGGGCAATGAGCAGTTCTTC.

The chain uses TRBV7-3 and TRBJ2-1, with a weak D call TRBD2 (6 bases). Germline CDR1 reads SGHTA; CDR2 reads FQGTGA. The CDR3 extends over 15 amino acids. V shed 0 bases and J shed 6 bases, with 12 bases lying between them. CDR3 sequence: CASSLTGLPFNEQFF. DNA of the CDR3: TGTGCCAGCAGCTTAACGGGACTGCCCTTCAATGAGCAGTTCTTC.

This rearrangement joins TRBV10-2 to TRBJ2-5; TRBD2 might be the D (5 bases). Trimming left V 0 bases short and J 7 bases short, with 9 bases between. The CDR3 sequence is 13 residues long. CDR1 is WSHSY, CDR2 SAAADI, per germline. The CDR3 DNA sequence: TGCGCCAGCAGTGAGTCGGGTGGAGGGACCCAGTACTTC. Residues: CASSESGGGTQYF.

Comments on this clone: One end of the junction fails to match germline, which may point to a read error. The chain carries TRBV7-7 and TRBJ2-3; possibly TRBD2 for D (6 bases). CDR3 length: 15 residues. Germline CDR1 and CDR2: SSHAT and FNYEAQ (reference sequence). This CDR3 reads CASSSALAGTDTQYF. Here the CDR3 DNA reads TGTGCTAGCAGCTCCGCCCTGGCGGGAACAGATACGCAGTATTTT.

The chain is built from TRBV7-6 and TRBJ2-3, with 13 bases fitting TRBD2. CDR1 SGHVS and CDR2 FNYEAQ come from the germline V gene. V shed 5 bases and J 5 bases; nucleotides not matched to a gene: 4. The CDR3 loop spans 15 amino acids. The CDR3 DNA sequence: TGTGCCAGCAGCCTCGGACTAGCGGGAGAAGATACGCAGTATTTT. Translated: CASSLGLAGEDTQYF.

CDR3 nucleotide sequence: TGTGCCAGCAGCCGAGGAATAGCGGGTCCGGAAGAGACCCAGTACTTC. Translation gives CASSRGIAGPEETQYF. The rearrangement links TRBV7-9 to TRBJ2-5; 7 nucleotides align to TRBD2. J gave up 3 bases and V 5 bases, and 12 bases lay outside the gene matches. From germline, CDR1 is SEHNR and CDR2 FQNEAQ (reference sequence). The CDR3 is made up of 16 amino acids. The full variable domain, rest sourced from reference TRBV7-9 and TRBJ2-5, is DTGVSQNPRHKITKRGQNVTFRCDPISEHNRLYWYRQTLGQGPEFLTYFQNEAQLEKSRLLSDRFSAERPKGSFSTLEIQRTEQGDSAMYLCASSRGIAGPEETQYFGPGTRLLVL.

Of note for this clone: Other DNA sequences in the sample encode the same CDR3. This chain connects TRBV2 to TRBJ2-7; D gene uncertain. CDR3 length equals 11 residues. CDR1 is SNHLY and CDR2 is FYNNEI in the germline V gene. Trimming left V 4 bases short and J 4 bases short, with 5 bases between. The CDR3 region is CASSGGYEQYF. The CDR3 coding sequence is TGTGCCAGCAGTGGGGGTTACGAGCAGTACTTC. Based on the CDR3 plus reference TRBV2 and TRBJ2-7, the full variable domain is EPEVTQTPSHQVTQMGQEVILRCVPISNHLYFYWYRQILGQKVEFLVSFYNNEISEKSEIFDDQFSVERPDGSNFTLKIRSTKLEDSAMYFCASSGGYEQYFGPGTRLTVT.

The CDR3 protein is CASSLGRGDTGELFF. The CDR3 DNA sequence: TGTGCCAGCAGCTTAGGCCGGGGGGACACCGGGGAGCTGTTTTTT. J is TRBJ2-2 and V is TRBV13; 7 positions match TRBD2. Trimming at V came to 0 bases and at J to 3 bases, leaving 1 base not matched to a gene. Germline CDR1 and CDR2: PRHDT and FYEKMQ (reference sequence). The CDR3 has 15 amino acids.

The chain joins TRBV5-1 to TRBJ2-1, with 10 positions matching TRBD1. This CDR3 contains 15 residues. Per the germline V gene, CDR1 is SGHRS and CDR2 is YFSETQ. Trimming took 0 bases from V and 9 from J; bases not matched to a gene: 6. DNA of the CDR3: TGCGCCAGCAGCTTGGGGGGACAGGGGACCGGTGAGCAGTTCTTC. It encodes CASSLGGQGTGEQFF.

J is TRBJ2-7 and V is TRBV20-1, with D hard to call. V lost 4 bases to trimming and J lost 6 bases, with 10 bases between them. There are 11 residues in the CDR3. Germline V gene lookup returns CDR1 DFQATT and CDR2 SNEGSKA (reference sequence). The CDR3 region is CSATELGEQYF. CDR3 sequence (DNA): TGCAGTGCTACCGAGCTTGGCGAGCAGTACTTC.

This clone was seen a handful of times. This rearrangement joins TRBV4-1 to TRBJ1-1; D unresolved. Germline V gives CDR1 MGHRA, CDR2 YSYEKL. Deletions cut 0 bases from V and 0 bases from J, with 8 bases between. The CDR3 has 15 residues. The CDR3 region is CASSQERGLNTEAFF. The CDR3 region has the DNA TGCGCCAGCAGCCAAGAACGAGGCCTGAACACTGAAGCTTTCTTT.

Only one count was recorded for this clone. The J gene is TRBJ1-1, the V gene TRBV28; TRBD1 matches at 8 bases. Germline loops: CDR1 MDHEN, CDR2 SYDVKM. CDR3 length: 15 amino acids. The V segment lost 2 bases and the J segment 2 bases; nucleotides outside the gene matches: 4. As DNA, the CDR3 is TGTGCCAGCAGTTTACAGGGGGCGAGTAACACTGAAGCTTTCTTT. It yields the protein CASSLQGASNTEAFF.

The rearrangement links TRBV7-2 to TRBJ2-5; no firm D call. CDR3 length equals 12 residues. Trimming cost V 5 bases and J 1 base, with 5 bases left between them. The germline gives CDR1 SGHTA, CDR2 FQGNSA. The chain's CDR3 is CASSESQETQYF. In DNA, the CDR3 is TGTGCCAGCAGCGAGTCCCAAGAGACCCAGTACTTC.

This chain links TRBV27 with TRBJ2-1; TRBD1 aligns across 11 bases. This CDR3 spans 17 amino acids. Trimming at V came to 0 bases and at J to 5 bases, leaving 6 bases not matched to a gene. CDR1 MNHEY and CDR2 SMNVEV come from the germline V gene (reference sequence). The CDR3 spells CASSLSGRTGGHNEQFF. The CDR3 bases are TGTGCCAGCAGTTTATCTGGACGGACAGGGGGCCACAATGAGCAGTTCTTC.

The count of this clone is one. The rearrangement joins TRBV29-1 to TRBJ2-3; 15 bases are shared with TRBD2. The CDR3 length is 17 residues. V lost 5 bases to trimming and J lost 0 bases; unmatched junction nucleotides: 6. CDR1 and CDR2 (germline): SQVTM, ANQGSEA. Here the CDR3 reads CSVHWTSGRVSTDTQYF. As DNA, the CDR3 is TGCAGCGTTCACTGGACTAGCGGGAGGGTAAGCACAGATACGCAGTATTTT.

The J gene is TRBJ1-1, the V gene TRBV6-6, with 7 positions matching TRBD1. Germline loops: CDR1 MNHNY, CDR2 SVGAGI (reference sequence). V lost 2 bases, J lost 7 bases, and 10 bases stayed unmatched. The CDR3 covers 15 residues. CDR3 loop: CASSYKDRVNDEAFF. The CDR3 DNA reads as TGTGCCAGCAGTTACAAAGACAGGGTTAATGATGAAGCTTTCTTT.

This CDR3 is CASSGTSDGSSYNEQFF. In DNA, the CDR3 is TGTGCCAGCAGCGGAACAAGCGACGGGAGCTCCTACAATGAGCAGTTCTTC. The chain joins TRBV9 to TRBJ2-1; D might be TRBD2 (6 bases). Germline V CDR1 and CDR2: SGDLS, YYNGEE. Trimming took off 3 bases at V and 0 bases at J, with 16 bases between the two ends. CDR3 length equals 17 residues. Drawing the rest from reference TRBV9 and TRBJ2-1, the complete variable domain is DSGVTQTPKHLITATGQRVTLRCSPRSGDLSVYWYQQSLDQGLQFLIQYYNGEERAKGNILERFSAQQFPDLHSELNLSSLELGDSALYFCASSGTSDGSSYNEQFFGPGTRLTVL.

This clone showed up just once. CDR3 nucleotides: TGTGCCAGCAGTTACTCTGCGGGAGTATTCAATGAGCAGTTCTTC. Translated: CASSYSAGVFNEQFF. This rearrangement joins TRBV6-5 to TRBJ2-1; TRBD2 matches 7 bases. J lost 6 bases, V lost 0 bases, and 5 bases had no gene match. The V gene's germline CDR1 is MNHEY and CDR2 SVGAGI. This CDR3 comprises 15 residues.

The chain recombines TRBV4-1 with TRBJ1-5; D is ambiguous. The CDR3 consists of 13 residues. V was clipped by 1 base and J by 4 bases, with 5 bases between them. The germline V gene has CDR1 MGHRA and CDR2 YSYEKL. The CDR3 DNA reads as TGCGCCAGCAGCCAAGTACTTAATCAGCCCCAGCATTTT. Residues: CASSQVLNQPQHF.

This clone appeared once. The rearrangement uses TRBV5-1 and TRBJ1-1; 9 bases map to TRBD1. This CDR3 contains 15 residues. V dropped 0 bases and J dropped 3; count of bases not matched to a gene: 3. The germline V gene has CDR1 SGHRS and CDR2 YFSETQ. The CDR3, as DNA: TGCGCCAGCAGCTTGGTAGGGACAGGGTACACTGAAGCTTTCTTT. Encoded protein: CASSLVGTGYTEAFF.

This rearrangement joins TRBV2 to TRBJ2-5; D might be TRBD1 (5 bases). V lost 2 bases to trimming and J lost 5 bases, with 15 bases between them. The CDR3 loop spans 15 amino acids. Germline loops: CDR1 SNHLY, CDR2 FYNNEI. The CDR3, as DNA: TGTGCCAGCAGTGAACTTCAGGGAAGGGTCGAGACCCAGTACTTC. Protein: CASSELQGRVETQYF.

J is TRBJ2-5 and V is TRBV7-9; D might be TRBD2 (6 bases). V was shortened by 4 bases and J by 9 bases, with 12 bases between the two germline ends. The CDR3 loop spans 12 amino acids. Germline V lookup: CDR1 SEHNR, CDR2 FQNEAQ (reference sequence). DNA for the CDR3: TGTGCCAGCAGCTCACTAGCATTGGCCCAGTACTTC. This translates into CASSSLALAQYF.

This rearrangement joins TRBV10-3 to TRBJ2-4; tentative D call: TRBD1 (5 bases). The germline gives CDR1 ENHRY, CDR2 SYGVKD. This CDR3 spans 15 amino acids. Trimming removed 0 bases from V and 8 bases from J, with 14 bases in between. CDR3: CAISESVGRADIQYF. DNA of the CDR3: TGTGCCATCAGTGAGTCCGTAGGCAGGGCGGACATTCAGTACTTC.

The J gene is TRBJ2-1, the V gene TRBV7-9; 9 bases are shared with TRBD1. V shed 5 bases and J 6 bases; nucleotides not matched to a gene: 8. The CDR3 runs 15 residues. Germline-derived CDR1 and CDR2 are SEHNR and FQNEAQ (reference sequence). The CDR3 region has the DNA TGTGCCAGCAGCGGGAGGACAGGGGTAAGCAATGAGCAGTTCTTC. It codes for CASSGRTGVSNEQFF.

The J gene is TRBJ2-1, the V gene TRBV7-9; the match to TRBD2 covers 8 bases. This CDR3 spans 15 amino acids. Per the germline V gene, CDR1 is SEHNR and CDR2 is FQNEAQ (reference sequence). Trimming at V came to 2 bases and at J to 4 bases, leaving 4 bases not matched to a gene. CDR3 DNA: TGTGCCAGCAGCTTAACCCCGGGGGGGTACAATGAGCAGTTCTTC. Its protein is CASSLTPGGYNEQFF.